Sequencing of this T cell receptor beta chain was carried out in a study of early T cells in non-severe SARS-CoV-2 infection. Study at large: Sequencing targeted bulk RNA from unsorted whole blood, leaving chains unpaired. General study findings and limits: VDJdb matching skewed toward anti-spike CD8 responses, missing private and CD4 specificities.

A few counts support this clonotype. What it recognizes is unknown. Individual cDNA molecules were tagged with unique molecular identifiers, the study reported. TCRdb analysed the 5' RACE reads with MiXCR anew, one entry per CDR3 protein. This sample yields 75,000 or so distinct CDR3 sequences, of which 13% to 15% are seen a single time; over 9.5% belongs to the top ten. V was clipped by 3 bases and J by 1 base; unmatched bases: 6. The CDR3 is made up of 15 amino acids. The germline V gene has CDR1 SGHRS and CDR2 YFSETQ. The clonotype comes from an adult who was a healthcare worker with PCR-confirmed SARS-CoV-2 infection or an uninfected control (not recorded which). The sample taken for sequencing was whole blood. The chain is built from TRBV5-1 and TRBJ1-1, with 7 bases aligning to TRBD1. CDR3 bases: TGCGCCAGCAGCTCCTCCAGGGGGACGAACACTGAAGCTTTCTTT. Amino acid sequence: CASSSSRGTNTEAFF.